Reported below is one T cell receptor (beta chain). This record comes from a study of shared clonotypes between healthy human individuals. CDR3 length equals 14 residues. The junction had 7 bases not matched to a gene; V was cut back by 4 bases and J by 7 bases. Looked up from germline, CDR1 is MGHDK and CDR2 is SYGVNS. Sequencing used immunoSEQ multiplex PCR; TCRdb keeps in-frame clones, though not all of them. The table has about 2.2 million clones, about 93% seen once. Terminally differentiated effector memory CD45RA+ cells were left out of the naive CD8 fraction, which was CD45RO-negative and positively selected for CCR7.

The specimen sequenced was naive CD8+ T cells from PBMCs. V gene TRBV25-1 combines with J gene TRBJ2-7; TRBD2 matches at 10 bases. The origin of this receptor is a young man in good health. Some clones in this sample may be carry-over from other donors' samples. This chain's CDR3 is CASSASGSLGEQYF. CDR3 sequence (DNA): TGTGCCAGCAGTGCTAGCGGGAGCCTGGGGGAGCAGTACTTC.